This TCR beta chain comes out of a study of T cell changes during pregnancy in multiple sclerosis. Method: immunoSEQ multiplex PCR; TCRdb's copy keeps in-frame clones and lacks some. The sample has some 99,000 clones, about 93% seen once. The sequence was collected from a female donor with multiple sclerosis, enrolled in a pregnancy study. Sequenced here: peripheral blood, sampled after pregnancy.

The CDR3 loop reads CASSGRGQGWEQYF. CDR3 coding DNA: TGTGCCAGCAGTGGCAGGGGGCAAGGGTGGGAGCAGTACTTC. The genes are TRBV5-6 and TRBJ2-7; 8 nucleotides match TRBD1. The CDR3 spans 14 residues. Per the germline V gene, CDR1 is SGHDT and CDR2 is YYEEEE. Losses at the gene ends were 5 bases for V and 7 bases for J; bases not matched to a gene: 11.